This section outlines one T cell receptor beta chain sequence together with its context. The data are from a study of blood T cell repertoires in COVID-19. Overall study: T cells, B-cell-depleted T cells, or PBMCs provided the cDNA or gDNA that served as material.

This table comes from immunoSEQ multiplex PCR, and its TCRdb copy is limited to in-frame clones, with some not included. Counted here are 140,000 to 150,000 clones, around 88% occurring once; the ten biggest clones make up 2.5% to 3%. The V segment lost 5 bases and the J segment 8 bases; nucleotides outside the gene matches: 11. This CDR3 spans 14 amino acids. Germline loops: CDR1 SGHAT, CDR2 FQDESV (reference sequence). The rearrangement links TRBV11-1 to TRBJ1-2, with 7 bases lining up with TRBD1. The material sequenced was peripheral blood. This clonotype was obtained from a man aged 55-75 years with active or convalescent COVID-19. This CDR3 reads CASSLETGYGGYTF. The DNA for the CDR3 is TGTGCCAGCAGCCTTGAGACAGGGTATGGCGGCTACACCTTC.